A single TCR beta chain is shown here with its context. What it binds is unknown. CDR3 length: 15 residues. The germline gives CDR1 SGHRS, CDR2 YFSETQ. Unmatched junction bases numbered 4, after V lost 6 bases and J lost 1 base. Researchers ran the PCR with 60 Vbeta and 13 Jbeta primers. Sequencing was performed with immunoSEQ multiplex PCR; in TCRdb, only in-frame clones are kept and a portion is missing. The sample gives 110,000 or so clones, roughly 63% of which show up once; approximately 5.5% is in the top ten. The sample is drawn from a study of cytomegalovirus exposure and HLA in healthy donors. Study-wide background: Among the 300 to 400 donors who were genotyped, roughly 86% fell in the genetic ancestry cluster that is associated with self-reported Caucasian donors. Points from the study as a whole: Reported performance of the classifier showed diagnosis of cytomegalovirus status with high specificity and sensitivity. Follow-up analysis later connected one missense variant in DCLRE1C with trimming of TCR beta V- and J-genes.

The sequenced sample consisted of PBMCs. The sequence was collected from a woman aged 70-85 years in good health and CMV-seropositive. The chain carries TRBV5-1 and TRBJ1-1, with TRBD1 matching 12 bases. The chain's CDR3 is CASTVGQGANTEAFF. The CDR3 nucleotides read TGCGCCAGCACTGTGGGACAGGGGGCGAACACTGAAGCTTTCTTT.